In its sample, the clone carrying this T cell receptor (beta chain) was seen a few times. The CDR3 sequence is 15 residues long. Unmatched junction bases numbered 12, after V lost 4 bases and J lost 8 bases. Germline CDR1 and CDR2: LNHDA and SQIVND (reference sequence). This sample stems from a study of T cell responses to AZD1222 COVID-19 vaccine. The table came from immunoSEQ multiplex PCR; TCRdb's copy has only in-frame clones and leaves some out. The data hold 130,000 to 150,000 clones, with 88% observed a single time. The input for sequencing was peripheral blood, taken on day 0 of AZD1222 vaccination. This chain joins TRBV19 and TRBJ1-1; 8 nucleotides align to TRBD1. This clonotype was sampled from an adult in good health. The CDR3 coding sequence is TGTGCCAGTAGTACCTCGGACAGGGCCCACGCAGAAGCTTTCTTT. Protein product: CASSTSDRAHAEAFF. The whole variable domain, filled in from reference TRBV19 and TRBJ1-1, reads DGGITQSPKYLFRKEGQNVTLSCEQNLNHDAMYWYRQDPGQGLRLIYYSQIVNDFQKGDIAEGYSVSREKKESFPLTVTSAQKNPTAFYLCASSTSDRAHAEAFFGQGTRLTVV.